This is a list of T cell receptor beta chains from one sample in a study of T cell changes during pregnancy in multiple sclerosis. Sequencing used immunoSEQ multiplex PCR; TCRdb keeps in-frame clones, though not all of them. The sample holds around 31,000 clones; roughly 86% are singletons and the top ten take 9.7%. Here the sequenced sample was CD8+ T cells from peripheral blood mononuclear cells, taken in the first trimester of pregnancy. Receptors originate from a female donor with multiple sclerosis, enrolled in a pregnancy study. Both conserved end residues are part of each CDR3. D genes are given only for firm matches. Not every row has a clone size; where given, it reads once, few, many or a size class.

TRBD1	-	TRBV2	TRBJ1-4	CASSVRDRGRANEKLFF	TGTGCCAGCAGTGTACGGGACAGGGGGCGTGCTAATGAAAAACTGTTTTTT
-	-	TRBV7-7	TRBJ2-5	CASSLGYDSQETQYF	TGTGCTAGCAGCTTAGGCTACGACAGTCAAGAGACCCAGTACTTC
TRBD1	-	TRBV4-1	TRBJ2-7	CASSQDFGQGIYEQYF	TGCGCCAGCAGCCAAGATTTCGGACAGGGCATCTACGAGCAGTACTTC
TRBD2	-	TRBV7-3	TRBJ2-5	CASSPGLQETQYF	TGTGCCAGCAGCCCGGGACTACAAGAGACCCAGTACTTC
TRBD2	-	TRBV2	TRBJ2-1	CASSDKRLAVYNEQFF	TGTGCCAGCAGTGACAAGCGACTAGCGGTCTACAATGAGCAGTTCTTC
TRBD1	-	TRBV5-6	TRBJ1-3	CASSAMGQISGNTIYF	TGTGCCAGCAGCGCAATGGGACAGATCTCTGGAAACACCATATATTTT
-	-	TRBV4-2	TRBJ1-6	CASSQDTSSYNSPLHF	TGTGCCAGCAGCCAAGACACCAGCTCCTATAATTCACCCCTCCACTTT
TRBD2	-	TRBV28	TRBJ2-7	CASTGLEGSYEQYF	TGTGCCAGCACGGGACTAGAGGGCTCCTACGAGCAGTACTTC
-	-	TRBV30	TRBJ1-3	CAWSVGAQNTIYF	TGTGCCTGGAGTGTGGGGGCGCAGAACACCATATATTTT
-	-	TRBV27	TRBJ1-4	CASSGRGREKLFF	TGTGCCAGCAGCGGCAGGGGTAGGGAAAAACTGTTTTTT
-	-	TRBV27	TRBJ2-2	CASSPPIGGENTGELFF	TGTGCCAGCAGTCCCCCTATAGGAGGGGAAAACACCGGGGAGCTGTTTTTT
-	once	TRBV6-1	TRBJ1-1	CASSRRNTEAFF	TGTGCCAGCAGTCGCAGGAACACTGAAGCTTTCTTT
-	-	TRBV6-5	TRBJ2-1	CASSYASGGGQDEQFF	TGTGCCAGCAGTTACGCTTCTGGCGGGGGCCAGGATGAGCAGTTCTTC
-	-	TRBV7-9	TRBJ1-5	CASSLRRISNQPQHF	TGTGCCAGCAGCTTGAGGCGGATCAGCAATCAGCCCCAGCATTTT
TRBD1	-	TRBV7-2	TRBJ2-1	CASSRPGQGNEQFF	TGTGCCAGCAGCCGACCGGGACAGGGCAATGAGCAGTTCTTC
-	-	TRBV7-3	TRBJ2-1	CASSLSQGGNNEQFF	TGTGCCAGCAGCTTATCTCAAGGGGGTAACAATGAGCAGTTCTTC
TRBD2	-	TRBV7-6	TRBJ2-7	CASSSGLAYEQYF	TGTGCCAGCAGCTCGGGACTAGCTTACGAGCAGTACTTC
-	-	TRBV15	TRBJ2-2	CATSRTRNTGELFF	TGTGCCACCAGCAGGACAAGGAACACCGGGGAGCTGTTTTTT
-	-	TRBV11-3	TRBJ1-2	CASSFRGFYGYTF	TGTGCCAGCAGCTTCAGGGGATTTTATGGCTACACCTTC
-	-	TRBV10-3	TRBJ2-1	CATGVPNEQFF	TGTGCCACCGGAGTACCCAATGAGCAGTTCTTC
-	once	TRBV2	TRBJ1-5	CASSESLGGQPQHF	TGTGCCAGCAGTGAGAGTTTGGGGGGGCAGCCCCAGCATTTT
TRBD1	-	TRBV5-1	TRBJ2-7	CASSLLGQDSYEQYF	TGCGCCAGCAGCTTGTTAGGACAGGATTCCTACGAGCAGTACTTC
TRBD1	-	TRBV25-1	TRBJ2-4	CASRDRADIQYF	TGTGCCAGCAGGGACAGGGCTGACATTCAGTACTTC
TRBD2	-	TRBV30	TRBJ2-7	CAWSVLTSGASYEQYF	TGTGCCTGGAGTGTACTGACTAGCGGTGCCAGCTACGAGCAGTACTTC
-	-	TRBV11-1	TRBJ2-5	CASSGQRYQETQYF	TGTGCCAGCAGCGGACAGCGGTACCAAGAGACCCAGTACTTC
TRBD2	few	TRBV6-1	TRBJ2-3	CASSEAGGTDTQYF	TGTGCCAGCAGTGAGGCGGGGGGCACAGATACGCAGTATTTT
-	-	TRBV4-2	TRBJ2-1	CASSQVSSIARVPTEQFF	TGTGCCAGCAGCCAAGTTAGTTCGATAGCGCGTGTTCCTACTGAGCAGTTCTTC
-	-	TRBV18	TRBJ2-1	CASSPVGGSYNEQFF	TGTGCCAGCTCACCAGTCGGGGGATCCTACAATGAGCAGTTCTTC
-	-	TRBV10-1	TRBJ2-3	CASKGIGAHGADTQYF	TGCGCCAGCAAGGGAATCGGCGCGCACGGGGCAGATACGCAGTATTTT
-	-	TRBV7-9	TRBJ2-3	CASSRGREATDTQYF	TGTGCCAGCAGCAGGGGGAGGGAAGCCACAGATACGCAGTATTTT
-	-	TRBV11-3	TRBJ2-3	CASSLANLSPQYF	TGTGCCAGCAGCTTAGCCAATCTAAGCCCGCAGTATTTT
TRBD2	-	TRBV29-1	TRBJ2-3	CSGGSGEGTQYF	TGCAGCGGCGGTAGCGGGGAGGGTACGCAGTATTTT
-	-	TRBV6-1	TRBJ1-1	CASISLVNTEAFF	TGTGCCAGCATCTCTCTCGTGAACACTGAAGCTTTCTTT
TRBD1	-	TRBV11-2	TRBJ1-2	CASSTTGGVFGYTF	TGTGCCAGCAGCACCACAGGGGGGGTCTTTGGCTACACCTTC
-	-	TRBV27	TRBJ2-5	CASSLSGTYQETQYF	TGTGCCAGCAGTTTATCCGGGACTTATCAAGAGACCCAGTACTTC
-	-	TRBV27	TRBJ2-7	CASSLFSALADEQYF	TGTGCCAGCAGTTTATTCTCCGCCCTCGCGGACGAGCAGTACTTC
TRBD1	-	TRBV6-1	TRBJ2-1	CASSPRGDRRNEQFF	TGTGCCAGCAGTCCGAGGGGGGACAGGAGGAATGAGCAGTTCTTC
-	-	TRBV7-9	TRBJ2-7	CASSPPQINEQYF	TGTGCCAGCAGCCCCCCGCAGATAAACGAGCAGTACTTC
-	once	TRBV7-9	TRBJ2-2	CASSLSSGELFF	TGTGCCAGCAGCCTATCCTCGGGGGAGCTGTTTTTT
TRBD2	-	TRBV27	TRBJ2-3	CASSPRWRTSLTDTQYF	TGTGCCAGCAGTCCACGATGGAGGACTAGCCTAACAGATACGCAGTATTTT
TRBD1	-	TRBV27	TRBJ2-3	CASRRTGGPDTQYF	TGTGCCAGCAGAAGGACAGGGGGCCCAGATACGCAGTATTTT
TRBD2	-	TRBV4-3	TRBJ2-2	CASSQDSTSVGTGELFF	TGCGCCAGCAGCCAAGATAGTACTAGCGTTGGCACCGGGGAGCTGTTTTTT
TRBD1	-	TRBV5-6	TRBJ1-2	CASSVGQGFGGYTF	TGTGCCAGCAGCGTGGGACAGGGGTTTGGTGGCTACACCTTC
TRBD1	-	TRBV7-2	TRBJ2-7	CASSSRTGVLDEQYF	TGTGCCAGCAGCTCCCGGACAGGGGTTCTCGACGAGCAGTACTTC
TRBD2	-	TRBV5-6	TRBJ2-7	CASSLEGGRAVYEQYF	TGTGCCAGCAGCTTGGAGGGCGGGAGGGCCGTCTACGAGCAGTACTTC
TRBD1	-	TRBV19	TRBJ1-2	CASSPTWTGMLDGYTF	TGTGCCAGTAGCCCCACCTGGACAGGGATGCTCGATGGCTACACCTTC
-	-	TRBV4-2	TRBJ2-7	CASSQEVAVTYEQYF	TGTGCCAGCAGCCAGGAGGTAGCGGTGACCTACGAGCAGTACTTC
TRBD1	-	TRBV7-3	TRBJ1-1	CASSGGQSEAFF	TGTGCCAGCAGCGGGGGACAGTCTGAAGCTTTCTTT
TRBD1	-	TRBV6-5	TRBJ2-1	CASSYGTGNHNEQFF	TGTGCCAGCAGTTACGGGACAGGCAATCACAATGAGCAGTTCTTC
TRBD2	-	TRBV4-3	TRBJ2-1	CASSQDSLAGPFNEQFF	TGCGCCAGCAGCCAAGATTCGTTAGCGGGGCCGTTCAATGAGCAGTTCTTC
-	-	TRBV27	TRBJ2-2	CASSWYRNSGELFF	TGTGCCAGCAGTTGGTACAGGAATTCCGGGGAGCTGTTTTTT
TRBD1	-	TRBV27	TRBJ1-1	CASSLKSDRVNTEAFF	TGTGCCAGCAGTCTAAAATCAGACAGGGTGAACACTGAAGCTTTCTTT
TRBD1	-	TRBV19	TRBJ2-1	CASSIGQGNEQFF	TGTGCCAGTAGTATCGGACAGGGGAATGAGCAGTTCTTC
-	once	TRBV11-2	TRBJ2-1	CASSSQGNEQFF	TGTGCCAGCAGCTCCCAGGGAAATGAGCAGTTCTTC
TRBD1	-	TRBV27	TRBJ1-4	CASSFSGGPVEKLFF	TGTGCCAGCAGTTTCTCAGGGGGACCCGTGGAAAAACTGTTTTTT
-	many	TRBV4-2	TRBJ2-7	CASSRTIGTSGYEQYF	TGTGCCAGCAGCCGAACCATAGGGACATCTGGTTACGAGCAGTACTTC
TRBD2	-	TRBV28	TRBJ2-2	CASSSRLGLASGELFF	TGTGCCAGCAGTTCCAGGCTGGGACTAGCGTCCGGGGAGCTGTTTTTT